The 6 T cell receptor beta chains reported below all come from one sample, sequenced in a study of metastatic and nonmetastatic thyroid tumors. No treatment of any kind had been given to any patient before thyroid surgery. TCRdb re-clonotyped the PCR reads via MiXCR. The sample lists about 20,000 clones, approximately 37% seen once, with about 25% in the top ten. Material for sequencing was tumor tissue. The receptors come from a female donor with papillary thyroid cancer or a benign thyroid nodule (not recorded which). Some clones in this sample may be carry-over from other donors' samples.

This chain links TRBV28 with TRBJ2-2, with TRBD1 matching over 9 bases. Losses at the gene ends were 6 bases for V and 1 base for J; bases not matched to a gene: 9. Germline CDR1 is MDHEN and CDR2 is SYDVKM. This CDR3 is 17 amino acids long. Here the CDR3 reads CASSSGQGIGNTGELFF. CDR3 in DNA: TGTGCCAGCAGCTCGGGACAGGGCATAGGGAACACCGGGGAGCTGTTTTTT.

This clone was seen more than once but under ten times. The chain employs TRBV6-1 and TRBJ2-3; D is perhaps TRBD1 (6 bases). Germline V gives CDR1 MNHNS, CDR2 SASEGT. V was trimmed by 5 bases and J by 0 bases, leaving 12 bases between them. The CDR3 is 15 amino acids. CDR3 DNA sequence: TGTGCCAGCAGTCCCGGACAGCCTAGCACAGATACGCAGTATTTT. Its translation: CASSPGQPSTDTQYF.

This clone was counted between two and nine times. The chain uses TRBV18 and TRBJ2-1, with 8 bases lining up with TRBD2. Germline CDR1 and CDR2: KGHSH and LQKENI. There are 18 residues in the CDR3. With V trimmed by 5 bases and J by 2 bases, 14 bases remained unmatched. CDR3 in DNA: TGTGCCAGCTCATCGTCAATACGGACTAGCAGGGCCTACAATGAGCAGTTCTTC. This sequence encodes CASSSSIRTSRAYNEQFF.

The chain combines TRBV20-1 with TRBJ2-5, with a possible D match to TRBD1 (8 bases). V lost 3 bases and J lost 1, with 15 bases in between. This CDR3 is 15 amino acids long. The germline gives CDR1 DFQATT, CDR2 SNEGSKA (reference sequence). CDR3 amino acids: CSARTGEGGQETQYF. CDR3 nucleotide sequence: TGCAGTGCTAGGACAGGGGAGGGGGGCCAAGAGACCCAGTACTTC.

J is TRBJ1-2 and V is TRBV20-1; no clear D. The CDR3 is 14 amino acids. Trimming cost V 3 bases and J 0 bases, with 11 bases left between them. The germline gives CDR1 DFQATT, CDR2 SNEGSKA (reference sequence). The CDR3 loop is CSARSEPPNYGYTF. CDR3 DNA sequence: TGCAGTGCTAGGTCCGAGCCCCCTAACTATGGCTACACCTTC.

The chain employs TRBV6-1 and TRBJ2-6; tentatively, D is TRBD1 (5 bases). The CDR3 spans 15 residues. CDR1 and CDR2 (germline): MNHNS, SASEGT. V lost 6 bases to trimming and J lost 3 bases, with 12 bases between them. CDR3 loop: CASSPQGDGANVLTF. Written as DNA, the CDR3 is TGTGCCAGCAGCCCCCAGGGCGATGGGGCCAACGTCCTGACTTTC.